These 20 T cell receptor beta chains came from one sample sequenced in a study of blood T cell repertoires in COVID-19. The repertoire was sequenced with immunoSEQ multiplex PCR; TCRdb's copy has only in-frame clones and lacks some. The data contain 100,000 or so clones, about 90% of them singletons. Sequencing was carried out using peripheral blood. The receptors come from a man aged 45-60 years with acute or convalescent COVID-19.

This clone has a single count. The CDR3 sequence is CATSRETGLGTEAFF. The CDR3 bases are TGTGCCACCAGCAGAGAGACCGGGTTGGGCACTGAAGCTTTCTTT. This chain connects TRBV15 to TRBJ1-1; the D is unclear. The germline CDR1 and CDR2 sequences are LNHNV and YYDKDF (reference sequence). V lost 0 bases, J lost 4 bases, and 12 bases lay in between. This CDR3 spans 15 amino acids.

The chain has TRBV3-1 (or the pseudogene TRBV3-2) and TRBJ2-2; 8 nucleotides agree with TRBD2. This CDR3 region has 16 residues. Germline values: CDR1 LGHDT, CDR2 YNNKEL (reference sequence). Germline trimming cut 0 bases from V and 6 bases from J; bases unmatched to any gene: 6. DNA for the CDR3: TGTGCCAGCAGCCAAGAACCGGGGGGGGGCCCCGGGGAGCTGTTTTTT. This encodes CASSQEPGGGPGELFF.

In this sample, this clone turned up once. The genes are TRBV6-2 or TRBV6-3 and TRBJ1-5; the D gene is possibly TRBD1 (5 bases). CDR1 and CDR2 (germline): MNHEY, SVGEGT. V lost 2 bases to trimming and J lost 4 bases, with 12 bases between them. This CDR3 spans 15 amino acids. The CDR3 sequence: CASSYLRGVNQPQHF. The DNA for the CDR3 is TGTGCCAGCAGTTACCTCCGGGGGGTAAATCAGCCCCAGCATTTT.

The V call is TRBV18, the J call TRBJ1-1, with TRBD1 as a possible D gene (5 bases). Germline V gene lookup returns CDR1 KGHSH and CDR2 LQKENI. This CDR3 is built from 13 residues. The ends were cut back, 6 bases at V and 3 bases at J, with 11 bases in the middle. The CDR3 loop reads CASSPTGDTEAFF. The CDR3 coding sequence is TGTGCCAGCTCGCCCACAGGAGACACTGAAGCTTTCTTT.

V gene TRBV5-4 combines with J gene TRBJ1-2; the match to TRBD1 covers 10 bases. Germline V CDR1 and CDR2: SGHNT, YYREEE (reference sequence). CDR3 length: 15 residues. The V segment lost 2 bases and the J segment 6 bases; nucleotides outside the gene matches: 7. The CDR3 nucleotides are TGTGCCAGCAGCTTCGTGGACAGGGGGGTTCATGGCTACACCTTC. Its protein is CASSFVDRGVHGYTF.

The V call is TRBV7-2, the J call TRBJ1-1; 7 bases line up with TRBD1. Germline V gene data show CDR1 as SGHTA and CDR2 as FQGNSA. V was clipped by 3 bases and J by 3 bases; unmatched bases: 7. The CDR3 has 15 residues. Here the CDR3 DNA reads TGTGCCAGCAGCTTCAACAGGGGATATGACACTGAAGCTTTCTTT. It encodes CASSFNRGYDTEAFF.

The chain uses TRBV19 and TRBJ2-1; the match to TRBD1 covers 9 bases. Germline CDR1 reads LNHDA; CDR2 reads SQIVND (reference sequence). Germline trimming cut 5 bases from V and 4 bases from J; bases unmatched to any gene: 3. The CDR3 covers 14 residues. CDR3 in DNA: TGTGCCAGTAGTTGGGACAGGGATTACAATGAGCAGTTCTTC. It specifies CASSWDRDYNEQFF.

The V gene is TRBV6-8, the J gene TRBJ2-2; TRBD1 aligns across 9 bases. Germline CDR1 reads MNHGY; CDR2 reads SAAAGT. The CDR3 is 18 residues long. Germline trimming cut 2 bases from V and 7 bases from J; bases unmatched to any gene: 14. The CDR3 bases are TGTGCCAGCAGTTACGTTTTAGGACAGGGGAATAATTTCGGGGAGCTGTTTTTT. It translates to CASSYVLGQGNNFGELFF.

Regarding this clone: The identical CDR3 is also encoded by other nucleotide sequences in the sample. The chain carries TRBV4-3 and TRBJ1-5; 7 nucleotides agree with TRBD1. J gave up 4 bases and V 3 bases, and 0 bases lay outside the gene matches. Looked up from germline, CDR1 is LGHNA and CDR2 is YSLEER. The CDR3 spans 13 residues. The CDR3 reads CASSQDRNQPQHF. CDR3 nucleotide sequence: TGCGCCAGCAGCCAGGACAGGAATCAGCCCCAGCATTTT.

The CDR3 region has the DNA TGTGCCACTAACAGGGGAAACGGTTCACCCCTCCACTTT. This encodes CATNRGNGSPLHF. The V call is TRBV2, the J call TRBJ1-6, with 7 bases identical to TRBD1. CDR1 and CDR2 from the germline V gene are SNHLY and FYNNEI. The V gene end was trimmed by 10 bases and the J gene end by 9 bases; junction bases not matched to a gene: 9. CDR3 length: 13 amino acids. Using reference TRBV2 and TRBJ1-6 for the parts outside the CDR3, the full variable domain is EPEVTQTPSHQVTQMGQEVILRCVPISNHLYFYWYRQILGQKVEFLVSFYNNEISEKSEIFDDQFSVERPDGSNFTLKIRSTKLEDSAMYFCATNRGNGSPLHFGNGTRLTVT.

The chain is built from TRBV18 and TRBJ2-7, with 10 bases fitting TRBD1. In germline, CDR1 is KGHSH, CDR2 LQKENI. This CDR3 spans 13 amino acids. V trimming: 6 bases; J trimming: 5 bases; junction bases outside the gene matches: 4. The CDR3 loop is CASSRTGGNEQYF. The CDR3 region has the DNA TGTGCCAGCTCCCGGACAGGGGGTAACGAGCAGTACTTC.

The chain uses TRBV19 and TRBJ1-1; tentatively, D is TRBD1 (5 bases). The CDR3 has 13 amino acids. Trimming stripped 5 bases from V and 4 bases from J, with 11 bases between. Germline V gene sequence: CDR1 LNHDA, CDR2 SQIVND (reference sequence). The CDR3 is CASSAGISTEAFF. CDR3 DNA: TGTGCCAGTAGTGCAGGGATTAGCACTGAAGCTTTCTTT.

The V and J genes are TRBV6-5 and TRBJ1-6; a possible D gene is TRBD1 (6 bases). Germline lookup yields CDR1 MNHEY and CDR2 SVGAGI. This CDR3 contains 15 residues. Trimming pared 4 bases from V and 6 bases from J, leaving 13 bases between. Written as DNA, the CDR3 is TGTGCCAGCAGTTCGGCCGGGACAATTAATTCACCCCTCCACTTT. This codes for CASSSAGTINSPLHF.

This sequence joins TRBV4-2 and TRBJ2-2, with 13 bases aligning to TRBD2. J was trimmed by 3 bases and V by 4 bases; bases with no gene match: 8. The CDR3 has 18 amino acids. Germline values: CDR1 LGHNA, CDR2 YNFKEQ. CDR3 region: CASSPHPTSGGDTGELFF. As DNA, the CDR3 is TGTGCCAGCAGCCCTCATCCCACTAGCGGGGGGGACACCGGGGAGCTGTTTTTT.

V and J are TRBV9 and TRBJ2-1; D is perhaps TRBD1 (6 bases). Germline assignment: CDR1 SGDLS and CDR2 YYNGEE. This CDR3 contains 16 residues. The V gene lost 3 bases and the J gene lost 0 bases, with 13 bases spanning the gap. The chain's CDR3 is CASSAQGQSSYNEQFF. In DNA, the CDR3 is TGTGCCAGCAGCGCCCAAGGACAGAGCTCCTACAATGAGCAGTTCTTC.

The CDR3 nucleotides read TGTGCCAGCAGCTTAGGTGGGACAGGGAATGAAAAACTGTTTTTT. It specifies CASSLGGTGNEKLFF. V and J are TRBV7-9 and TRBJ1-4; TRBD1 aligns across 9 bases. Per germline, CDR1 SEHNR and CDR2 FQNEAQ (reference sequence). The CDR3 is 15 residues long. V lost 1 base to trimming and J lost 5 bases; unmatched junction nucleotides: 2.

CDR3 sequence reads: CASSYSDRVYGYTF. CDR3 bases: TGTGCCAGCAGTTACTCGGACAGGGTCTATGGCTACACCTTC. The chain combines TRBV6-5 with TRBJ1-2, with TRBD1 matching over 8 bases. CDR1 is MNHEY and CDR2 is SVGAGI in the germline V gene. Unmatched junction bases numbered 1, after V lost 0 bases and J lost 4 bases. The CDR3 totals 14 residues.

This clone has only a few counts. The chain has TRBV27 and TRBJ1-2; 12 bases align to TRBD1. The V gene end was trimmed by 3 bases and the J gene end by 5 bases; junction bases not matched to a gene: 7. Per germline, CDR1 MNHEY and CDR2 SMNVEV (reference sequence). The CDR3 runs to 16 residues. The CDR3 coding sequence is TGTGCCAGCAGTTTTACCGGGACAGGGGGCGGTTATGGCTACACCTTC. It codes for CASSFTGTGGGYGYTF.

This clone was found once. The rearrangement joins TRBV19 to TRBJ1-5; maybe TRBD1 (6 bases). The germline V gene encodes CDR1 LNHDA and CDR2 SQIVND (reference sequence). V lost 4 bases to trimming and J lost 7 bases, with 17 bases between them. The CDR3 is 15 amino acids. The CDR3 region has the DNA TGTGCCAGTAGTAGTAGCGACCTAGGGGGACAGCCCCAGCATTTT. Translated: CASSSSDLGGQPQHF.

The chain couples TRBV9 to TRBJ2-1, with 7 bases that match TRBD2. Germline V gene lookup returns CDR1 SGDLS and CDR2 YYNGEE. There are 13 residues in the CDR3. V was clipped by 3 bases and J by 7 bases; unmatched bases: 4. The CDR3 here is CASSEGLLNEQFF. CDR3 nucleotides: TGTGCCAGCAGCGAGGGACTACTTAATGAGCAGTTCTTC.